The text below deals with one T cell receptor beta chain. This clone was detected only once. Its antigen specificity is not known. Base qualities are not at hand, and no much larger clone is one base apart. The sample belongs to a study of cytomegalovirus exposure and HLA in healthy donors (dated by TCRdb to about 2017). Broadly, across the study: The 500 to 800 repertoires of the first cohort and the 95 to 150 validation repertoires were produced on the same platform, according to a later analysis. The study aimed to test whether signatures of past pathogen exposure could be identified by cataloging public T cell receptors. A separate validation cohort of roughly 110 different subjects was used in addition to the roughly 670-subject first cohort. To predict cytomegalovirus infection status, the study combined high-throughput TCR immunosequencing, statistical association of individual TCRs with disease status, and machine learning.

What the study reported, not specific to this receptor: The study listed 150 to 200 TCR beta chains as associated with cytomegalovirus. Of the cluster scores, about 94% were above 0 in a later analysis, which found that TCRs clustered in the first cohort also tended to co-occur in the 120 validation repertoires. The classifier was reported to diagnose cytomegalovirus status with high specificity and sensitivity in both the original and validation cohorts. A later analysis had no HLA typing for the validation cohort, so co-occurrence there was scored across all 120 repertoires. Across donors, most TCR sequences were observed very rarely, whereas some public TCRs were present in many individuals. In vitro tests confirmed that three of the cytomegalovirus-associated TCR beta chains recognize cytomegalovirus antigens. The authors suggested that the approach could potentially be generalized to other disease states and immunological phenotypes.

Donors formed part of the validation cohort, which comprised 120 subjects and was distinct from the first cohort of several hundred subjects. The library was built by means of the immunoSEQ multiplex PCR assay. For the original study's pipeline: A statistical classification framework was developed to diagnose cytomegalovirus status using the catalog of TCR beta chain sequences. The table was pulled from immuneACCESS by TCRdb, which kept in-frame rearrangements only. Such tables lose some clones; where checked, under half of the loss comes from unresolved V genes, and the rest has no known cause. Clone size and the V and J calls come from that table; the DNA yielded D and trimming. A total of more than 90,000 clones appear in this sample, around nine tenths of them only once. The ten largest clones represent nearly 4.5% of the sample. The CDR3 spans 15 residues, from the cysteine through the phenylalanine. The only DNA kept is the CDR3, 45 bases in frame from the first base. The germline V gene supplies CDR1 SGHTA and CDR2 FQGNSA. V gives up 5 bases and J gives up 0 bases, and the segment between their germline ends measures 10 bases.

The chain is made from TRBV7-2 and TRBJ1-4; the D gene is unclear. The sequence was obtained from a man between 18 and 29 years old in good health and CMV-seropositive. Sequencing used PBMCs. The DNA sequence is TGTGCCAGCAGCCTAAGGAGGGCAACTAATGAAAAACTGTTTTTT. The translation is CASSLRRATNEKLFF.